The 5 T cell receptor beta chains reported below all come from one sample, sequenced in a study of cytotoxic CD8 clonotypes in ibrutinib-treated CLL. Libraries were prepared by immunoSEQ multiplex PCR; TCRdb keeps only in-frame clonotypes and omits some of them. The sample records 20,000 to 25,000 clones, 65% to 80% being singletons. The material sequenced was PBMCs, taken after 12 months of ibrutinib treatment. These receptors were collected from a human donor with chronic lymphocytic leukemia.

This clone was counted once. V usage is TRBV28 and J usage is TRBJ2-7, with TRBD2 identical over 8 bases. The CDR3 is 17 amino acids. CDR1 and CDR2 from the germline V gene are MDHEN and SYDVKM. V dropped 6 bases and J dropped 0; count of bases not matched to a gene: 13. The CDR3 DNA sequence: TGTGCCAGCAGCCTCCCTTGGGGCGGGGGGAGCTCCTACGAGCAGTACTTC. Protein sequence: CASSLPWGGGSSYEQYF.

This clone was seen just once. The V gene is TRBV11-2, the J gene TRBJ2-3; the D gene is possibly TRBD2 (7 bases). V lost 2 bases, J lost 3 bases, and 15 bases lay in between. This CDR3 has 16 residues. From germline, CDR1 is SGHAT and CDR2 FQNNGV. CDR3 sequence reads: CASSLLTGGLTDTQYF. The CDR3 nucleotides read TGTGCCAGCAGCTTATTAACGGGGGGCTTAACAGATACGCAGTATTTT.

A few counts support this clone. DNA of the CDR3: TGCGCCAGCAGCCAAGGTGTATCATGGCGCAGGGACCCCTCCTACGAGCAGTACTTC. As protein: CASSQGVSWRRDPSYEQYF. The chain has TRBV4-3 and TRBJ2-7; D may match TRBD1 or TRBD2 (5 bases each). Trimming stripped 1 base from V and 0 bases from J, with 22 bases between. The CDR3 runs to 19 residues. Per the germline V gene, CDR1 is LGHNA and CDR2 is YSLEER.

V is TRBV28 and J is TRBJ1-1; D unresolved. The CDR3 is made up of 14 amino acids. The V end lost 6 bases, the J end lost 8 bases, and 19 bases lay between the germline ends. Germline V gives CDR1 MDHEN, CDR2 SYDVKM. CDR3 bases: TGTGCCAGCAGCTTCGGCGTAGACTCCTCCGAAGCTTTCTTT. Its protein product is CASSFGVDSSEAFF.

The rearrangement uses TRBV7-2 and TRBJ1-2; D uncertain. Trimming took off 3 bases at V and 2 bases at J, with 16 bases between the two ends. Looked up from germline, CDR1 is SGHTA and CDR2 is FQGNSA. CDR3 length: 16 amino acids. The CDR3 loop is CASSFLSGGQNYGYTF. The CDR3 nucleotides are TGTGCCAGCAGCTTTTTATCCGGAGGCCAGAACTATGGCTACACCTTC.